This T cell receptor beta chain appears in the sequencing data of a study of identical twins. Turning to this clonotype: Antigen: not known.

Findings and limits, study-wide: Invariant MAIT and iNKT cells may have partly biased zero-insertion analyses. Modelling approaches yielded underestimates of out-of-frame TCR alpha sharing between monozygotic twins. Out-of-frame alpha sequences that twins shared showed excess low generation probability.

V lost 2 bases and J 6 bases, leaving 13 bases between the germline ends. CDR3 length equals 14 residues. CDR1 and CDR2 (germline): MGHRA, YSYEKL. Template switching, a step in the protocol, added a universal primer site, and cDNA carried unique molecular identifiers. TCRdb reanalysed the 5' RACE reads using MiXCR and keeps one entry per CDR3 protein. The repertoire includes around 1.7 million distinct CDR3 sequences, about 32% of them detected once, and about 0.27% sits in the top ten. This chain joins TRBV4-1 and TRBJ2-5; weak D call: TRBD1 (6 bases). Sample: cord blood. This TCR was recovered from a newborn girl in good health. The CDR3 protein is CASSQPTGIQTQYF. The CDR3 region has the DNA TGCGCCAGCAGCCAACCAACAGGGATACAGACCCAGTACTTC.